Listed here are 31 T cell receptor beta chains from one sample, sequenced in a study of CD8 T cells in ankylosing spondylitis. Findings of the study overall: Ankylosing spondylitis blood seemed to carry a telltale TCR beta motif made of under 10 highly homologous variants.

A single record per CDR3 protein comes from TCRdb applying MiXCR to the 5' RACE reads. The sample holds 650,000 to 800,000 distinct CDR3 sequences, around 19% seen once. Antigens of these TCRs are unknown. Sequenced: blood, either unsorted or a sorted T cell fraction (not recorded which). Receptor source: a male donor with ankylosing spondylitis.

The rearrangement links TRBV12-3 or TRBV12-4 to TRBJ2-5; 7 bases fit TRBD2. The J segment lost 4 bases and the V segment lost 5 bases, leaving 7 bases of the junction unmatched. The CDR3 is 14 residues long. The CDR3 DNA is TGTGCCAGCAGTCCCTATAGCGGGCGAGAGACCCAGTACTTC. It yields the protein CASSPYSGRETQYF.

This clonotype was observed a few times. The V gene is TRBV15, the J gene TRBJ1-4; D remains ambiguous. In germline, CDR1 is LNHNV, CDR2 YYDKDF (reference sequence). This CDR3 has 12 amino acids. V dropped 8 bases and J dropped 5 bases, with 9 bases sitting between them. For the CDR3, the DNA is TGTGCCACCCGGGTGATGAATGAAAAACTGTTTTTT. This translates into CATRVMNEKLFF.

The V gene is TRBV11-3, the J gene TRBJ2-1; D ambiguous. Germline CDR1 and CDR2: SGHNT and YENEEA. CDR3 size: 13 residues. Trimming stripped 1 base from V and 6 bases from J, with 7 bases between. The CDR3 is CASSLAPGNEQFF. CDR3 sequence (DNA): TGTGCCAGCAGCTTAGCTCCCGGCAATGAGCAGTTCTTC.

This clonotype was counted only a few times. The gene calls are TRBV6-5 and TRBJ1-1; weak D call: TRBD1 (5 bases). CDR1 and CDR2 (germline): MNHEY, SVGAGI. V gave up 4 bases and J gave up 0 bases, with 9 bases separating them. The CDR3 is made up of 14 amino acids. The DNA for the CDR3 is TGTGCCAGCAGTTGGACAAGAATGAACACTGAAGCTTTCTTT. It specifies CASSWTRMNTEAFF.

This clonotype was observed a handful of times. The chain carries TRBV10-2 and TRBJ2-3, with 10 bases matching TRBD2. V dropped 6 bases and J dropped 4; count of bases not matched to a gene: 4. The CDR3 loop spans 14 amino acids. The germline CDR1 and CDR2 sequences are WSHSY and SAAADI. The CDR3 loop reads CASSDLAGADTQYF. As DNA, the CDR3 is TGCGCCAGCAGCGATCTAGCGGGGGCAGATACGCAGTATTTT.

J is TRBJ2-1 and V is TRBV29-1, with D possibly matching TRBD2 (6 bases). Trimming took 0 bases from V and 9 from J, leaving 12 bases between them. Germline CDR1 SQVTM, CDR2 ANQGSEA. CDR3 size: 13 residues. CDR3 loop: CSVEDGLASEQFF. In DNA form, the CDR3 reads TGCAGCGTTGAAGATGGGCTAGCGAGTGAGCAGTTCTTC.

This clonotype was seen repeatedly, ten times or more. J is TRBJ2-4 and V is TRBV21-1. TRBV21-1 is given as a pseudogene. This CDR3 region has 16 residues. The chain's CDR3 is CASSKATGVAKNIQYF. In DNA form, the CDR3 reads TGTGCCAGCAGCAAAGCCACAGGGGTAGCCAAAAACATTCAGTACTTC.

There are a few counts of this clonotype. The chain carries TRBV3-1 and TRBJ2-1, with 16 bases matching TRBD2. Trimming removed 5 bases from V and 2 bases from J; junction bases left unmatched: 6. This CDR3 spans 18 amino acids. CDR1 and CDR2 from the germline V gene are LGHDT and YNNKEL (reference sequence). In nucleotides, the CDR3 is TGTGCCAGCAGCGAGGGACTAGCGGGAGGGTCCCCCTACAATGAGCAGTTCTTC. Translated, it gives CASSEGLAGGSPYNEQFF.

This clonotype was detected only a few times. The chain carries TRBV10-3 and TRBJ2-1; 11 bases match TRBD2. This CDR3 has 18 amino acids. The J segment lost 4 bases and the V segment lost 3 bases, leaving 11 bases of the junction unmatched. The germline gives CDR1 ENHRY, CDR2 SYGVKD. This CDR3 is CAISDLGTSGRLYNEQFF. The CDR3 DNA reads TGTGCCATCAGTGACCTTGGGACTAGCGGACGCCTGTACAATGAGCAGTTCTTC.

This clonotype was found a few times. The gene calls are TRBV4-1 and TRBJ1-2; 7 bases match TRBD1. V was pared by 0 bases and J by 0 bases, with 13 bases of the junction left unmatched. CDR1 MGHRA and CDR2 YSYEKL come from the germline V gene. There are 19 residues in the CDR3. CDR3 DNA sequence: TGCGCCAGCAGCCAAGATAGCGGGGGCCAGACAGGGACTAACTATGGCTACACCTTC. Translation: CASSQDSGGQTGTNYGYTF.

At least ten counts were recorded for this clonotype. V usage is TRBV24-1 and J usage is TRBJ2-1, with 7 positions matching TRBD1. There are 15 residues in the CDR3. Germline-derived CDR1 and CDR2 are KGHDR and SFDVKD. V lost 2 bases to trimming and J lost 5 bases; unmatched junction nucleotides: 5. CDR3 in amino acids: CATSDSRDRNNEQFF. The CDR3 nucleotides are TGTGCCACCAGTGATTCTCGGGACAGAAACAATGAGCAGTTCTTC.

This clonotype was counted a few times. V gene TRBV11-2 combines with J gene TRBJ2-7, with TRBD2 identical over 9 bases. The CDR3 contains 15 residues. Germline values: CDR1 SGHAT, CDR2 FQNNGV. V shed 3 bases, J shed 4 bases, and the junction held 7 bases outside the gene matches. Here the CDR3 DNA reads TGTGCCAGCAGCTTGTTAACGCGGGGGGGATACGAGCAGTACTTC. Encoded protein: CASSLLTRGGYEQYF.

This chain connects TRBV6-1 to TRBJ1-1; TRBD1 matches at 8 bases. Germline CDR1 and CDR2: MNHNS and SASEGT. The length of the CDR3 is 13 residues. Unmatched junction bases numbered 7, after V lost 8 bases and J lost 5 bases. The CDR3: CASQDRVVTEAFF. The CDR3 DNA reads as TGTGCCAGCCAGGACAGGGTGGTTACTGAAGCTTTCTTT.

The chain employs TRBV5-1 and TRBJ1-1, with TRBD1 matching 9 bases. From germline, CDR1 is SGHRS and CDR2 YFSETQ. V lost 4 bases to trimming and J lost 4 bases; unmatched junction nucleotides: 11. The CDR3 totals 16 residues. DNA for the CDR3: TGCGCCAGCAGCCGAGGGGGAACGACAGGGGGCACTGAAGCTTTCTTT. It encodes CASSRGGTTGGTEAFF.

The genes are TRBV24-1 and TRBJ2-5, with 14 bases matching TRBD2. The CDR3 totals 17 residues. Per germline, CDR1 KGHDR and CDR2 SFDVKD. Trimming took 0 bases from V and 5 from J; bases not matched to a gene: 4. The CDR3: CATSDLSRTSGGETQYF. CDR3 nucleotides: TGTGCCACCAGTGATTTGTCCAGGACTAGCGGGGGGGAGACCCAGTACTTC.

This clonotype has a handful of counts. The chain has TRBV15 and TRBJ2-2; no reliable D call. CDR3 length: 13 residues. V lost 1 base, J lost 4 bases, and 4 bases lay in between. CDR1 is LNHNV and CDR2 is YYDKDF in the germline V gene (reference sequence). The CDR3 DNA sequence: TGTGCCACCAGCAGAGTTGGCACCGGGGAGCTGTTTTTT. Translation gives CATSRVGTGELFF.

The rearrangement joins TRBV5-5 to TRBJ1-1, with 8 bases identical to TRBD1. This CDR3 comprises 14 residues. J lost 10 bases, V lost 0 bases, and 8 bases had no gene match. CDR1 and CDR2 (germline): SGHKS, YYEKEE (reference sequence). The CDR3: CASSLGSGGGRAFF. For the CDR3, the DNA is TGTGCCAGCAGCTTGGGCTCAGGGGGCGGGCGAGCTTTCTTT.

The rearrangement links TRBV11-3 to TRBJ2-1, with D perhaps matching TRBD1 or TRBD2 (5 bases each). Germline values: CDR1 SGHNT, CDR2 YENEEA. This CDR3 region has 15 residues. Trimming stripped 5 bases from V and 6 bases from J, with 17 bases between. DNA of the CDR3: TGTGCCAGCAGCCCGCAGACCGGGACGGGCAATGAGCAGTTCTTC. Its protein product is CASSPQTGTGNEQFF.

The chain employs TRBV2 and TRBJ2-1; TRBD2 matches at 8 bases. Germline trimming cut 1 base from V and 1 base from J; bases unmatched to any gene: 3. Germline CDR1 is SNHLY and CDR2 is FYNNEI. The CDR3 has 16 amino acids. The CDR3 reads CASSEDGGVSYNEQFF. As DNA, the CDR3 is TGTGCCAGCAGTGAAGACGGGGGGGTATCCTACAATGAGCAGTTCTTC. The whole variable domain, filled in from reference TRBV2 and TRBJ2-1, reads EPEVTQTPSHQVTQMGQEVILRCVPISNHLYFYWYRQILGQKVEFLVSFYNNEISEKSEIFDDQFSVERPDGSNFTLKIRSTKLEDSAMYFCASSEDGGVSYNEQFFGPGTRLTVL.

The chain recombines TRBV29-1 with TRBJ2-7, with a tentative D call TRBD2 (6 bases). V dropped 7 bases and J dropped 6 bases, with 10 bases sitting between them. Germline CDR1 and CDR2: SQVTM and ANQGSEA. The CDR3 totals 10 residues. The CDR3 nucleotides read TGCAGCGGGGGGGACTTCGAGCAGTACTTC. Translating it yields CSGGDFEQYF.

The chain recombines TRBV4-1 with TRBJ2-7, with 9 bases fitting TRBD2. Germline CDR1 is MGHRA and CDR2 is YSYEKL. The CDR3 totals 15 residues. The V gene end was trimmed by 3 bases and the J gene end by 4 bases; junction bases not matched to a gene: 7. The CDR3 DNA is TGCGCCAGCAGCCAGGTAGCGGGGGAGACTTACGAGCAGTACTTC. This translates into CASSQVAGETYEQYF.

J is TRBJ2-1 and V is TRBV20-1; D call uncertain. Trimming took 6 bases from V and 7 from J, leaving 7 bases between them. The CDR3 sequence is 10 residues long. CDR1 and CDR2 from the germline V gene are DFQATT and SNEGSKA (reference sequence). This CDR3 is CSATRNEQFF. The DNA for the CDR3 is TGCAGTGCGACAAGAAATGAGCAGTTCTTC.

This clonotype was counted between two and nine times. The chain uses TRBV7-6 and TRBJ1-2, with D possibly being TRBD1 (6 bases). Germline V gives CDR1 SGHVS, CDR2 FNYEAQ. CDR3 length equals 15 residues. The V gene lost 5 bases and the J gene lost 4 bases, with 17 bases spanning the gap. CDR3 sequence reads: CASSPGEGTLYGYTF. Written as DNA, the CDR3 is TGTGCCAGCAGCCCAGGGGAGGGGACCCTCTATGGCTACACCTTC.

In its sample, this clonotype was seen a few times. J is TRBJ2-1 and V is TRBV20-1, with D tentatively TRBD2 (6 bases). CDR1 is DFQATT, CDR2 SNEGSKA, per germline (reference sequence). V lost 2 bases, J lost 2 bases, and 13 bases lay in between. The CDR3 extends over 15 amino acids. For the CDR3, the DNA is TGCAGTGCTAGACCGAGACTAGGGGCCTACAATGAGCAGTTCTTC. Translated, it gives CSARPRLGAYNEQFF.

This clonotype was seen more than once but under ten times. This chain connects TRBV6-1 to TRBJ2-7; 8 nucleotides line up with TRBD2. Trimming at V came to 6 bases and at J to 3 bases, leaving 13 bases not matched to a gene. The V gene's germline CDR1 is MNHNS and CDR2 SASEGT. The CDR3 consists of 16 residues. The CDR3 region has the DNA TGTGCCAGCAGCCACGGACTAGCCTTGGGAGGCTACGAGCAGTACTTC. It yields the protein CASSHGLALGGYEQYF.

This clonotype was seen more than once but under ten times. The chain has TRBV20-1 and TRBJ2-7; 7 bases agree with TRBD1. CDR3 length equals 14 residues. Germline CDR1 and CDR2: DFQATT and SNEGSKA (reference sequence). J gave up 2 bases and V 2 bases, and 6 bases lay outside the gene matches. The CDR3 sequence is CSARSGTAPYEQYF. The CDR3 DNA reads TGCAGTGCTAGATCCGGGACAGCCCCCTACGAGCAGTACTTC.

This clonotype was counted a few times. The rearrangement links TRBV5-1 to TRBJ1-3; maybe TRBD1 (6 bases). V lost 0 bases and J lost 2, with 9 bases in between. The germline CDR1 and CDR2 sequences are SGHRS and YFSETQ. The CDR3 has 15 amino acids. Here the CDR3 reads CASSLEGTTGNTIYF. The CDR3 nucleotides read TGCGCCAGCAGCTTGGAAGGGACAACTGGAAACACCATATATTTT. Supplemented by reference TRBV5-1 and TRBJ1-3, the full variable domain reads KAGVTQTPRYLIKTRGQQVTLSCSPISGHRSVSWYQQTPGQGLQFLFEYFSETQRNKGNFPGRFSGRQFSNSRSEMNVSTLELGDSALYLCASSLEGTTGNTIYFGEGSWLTVV.

This clonotype was seen a few times. This chain connects TRBV5-6 to TRBJ2-2; D uncertain. The CDR3 covers 16 residues. Germline V gives CDR1 SGHDT, CDR2 YYEEEE. The V and J ends lost 5 bases and 0 bases respectively, with 14 bases between them. The CDR3 region has the DNA TGTGCCAGCAGAGGTCAAACAGATCCGAACACCGGGGAGCTGTTTTTT. Translating gives CASRGQTDPNTGELFF. Full variable domain (missing parts from reference TRBV5-6 and TRBJ2-2): DAGVTQSPTHLIKTRGQQVTLRCSPKSGHDTVSWYQQALGQGPQFIFQYYEEEERQRGNFPDRFSGHQFPNYSSELNVNALLLGDSALYLCASRGQTDPNTGELFFGEGSRLTVL.

The chain carries TRBV7-2 and TRBJ1-1, with TRBD1 matching 11 bases. The CDR3 runs to 15 residues. CDR1 and CDR2 (germline): SGHTA, FQGNSA. After removal of 4 bases from V and 5 bases from J, the junction contained 6 bases not matched to a gene. This CDR3 is CASSSPDRGHTEAFF. Written as DNA, the CDR3 is TGTGCCAGCAGCTCGCCGGACAGGGGGCATACTGAAGCTTTCTTT.

A few counts support this clonotype. The chain employs TRBV3-1 and TRBJ1-1; possible D gene TRBD1, 5 bases. CDR1 LGHDT and CDR2 YNNKEL come from the germline V gene (reference sequence). The V and J ends lost 4 bases and 3 bases respectively, with 12 bases between them. The CDR3 consists of 14 residues. CDR3 residues: CASSRLVGDTEAFF. The CDR3 DNA is TGTGCCAGCAGCCGCTTAGTGGGGGACACTGAAGCTTTCTTT.

This clonotype appeared a few times. This rearrangement joins TRBV24-1 to TRBJ2-5, with 9 nucleotides matching TRBD2. The germline V gene encodes CDR1 KGHDR and CDR2 SFDVKD. This CDR3 is 13 amino acids long. J lost 3 bases, V lost 7 bases, and 2 bases had no gene match. This chain's CDR3 is CATRLAGEETQYF. CDR3 bases: TGTGCCACCAGGTTAGCGGGAGAAGAGACCCAGTACTTC.